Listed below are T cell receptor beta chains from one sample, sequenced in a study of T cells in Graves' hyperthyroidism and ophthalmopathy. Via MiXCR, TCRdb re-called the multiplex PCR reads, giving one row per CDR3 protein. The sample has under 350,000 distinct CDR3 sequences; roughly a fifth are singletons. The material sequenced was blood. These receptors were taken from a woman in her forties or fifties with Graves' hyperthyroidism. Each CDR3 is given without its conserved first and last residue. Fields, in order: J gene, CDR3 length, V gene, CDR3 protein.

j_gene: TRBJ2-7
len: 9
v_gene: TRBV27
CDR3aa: ASSFSEEQY

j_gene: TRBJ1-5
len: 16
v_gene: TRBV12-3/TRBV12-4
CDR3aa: ASRLGQGAGGGNQPQH

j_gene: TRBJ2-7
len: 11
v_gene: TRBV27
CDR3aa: ASSRDGPYEQY

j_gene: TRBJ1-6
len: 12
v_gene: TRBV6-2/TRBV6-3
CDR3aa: ASSYDRNNSPFH

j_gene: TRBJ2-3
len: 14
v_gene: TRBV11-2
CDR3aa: ASSLSWDRSTDTQY

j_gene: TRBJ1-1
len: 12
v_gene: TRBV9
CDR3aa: ASSVFEGSTEAF

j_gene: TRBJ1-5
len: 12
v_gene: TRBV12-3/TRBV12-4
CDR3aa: ASRSGRGNQPQH

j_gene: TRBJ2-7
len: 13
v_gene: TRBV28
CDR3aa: ASSLWREVSHEQY

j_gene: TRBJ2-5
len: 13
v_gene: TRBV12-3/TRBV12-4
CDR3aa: ASSPTYRDKETQY

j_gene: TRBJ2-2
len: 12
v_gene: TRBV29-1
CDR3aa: SVGQGPYTGELF

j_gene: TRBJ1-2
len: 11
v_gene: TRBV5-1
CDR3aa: ASSLGETRGYT

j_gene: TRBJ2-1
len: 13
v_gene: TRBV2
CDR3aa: ASSLVAIATNEQF

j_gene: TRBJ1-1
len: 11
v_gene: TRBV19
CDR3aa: ASTNPGTAEAF

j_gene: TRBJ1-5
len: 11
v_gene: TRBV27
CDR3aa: ASSPDRAQPQH

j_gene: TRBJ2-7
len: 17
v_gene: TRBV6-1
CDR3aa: ASSTLASGNRRGGYEQY

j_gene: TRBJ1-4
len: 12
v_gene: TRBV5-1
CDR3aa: ASSRGTGIEKLF

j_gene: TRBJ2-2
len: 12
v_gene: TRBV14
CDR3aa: ASSHLEGPGELF

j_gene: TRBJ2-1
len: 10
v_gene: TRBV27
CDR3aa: ASWTVYNEQF

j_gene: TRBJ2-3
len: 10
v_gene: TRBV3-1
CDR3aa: ASSRRGDTQY

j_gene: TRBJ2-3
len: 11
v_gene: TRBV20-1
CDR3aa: SRGGEATDTQY

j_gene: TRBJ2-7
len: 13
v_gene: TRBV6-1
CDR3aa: ASISPGQGDYEQY

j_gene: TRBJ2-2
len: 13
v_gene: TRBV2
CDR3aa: ASSRTGGATGELF

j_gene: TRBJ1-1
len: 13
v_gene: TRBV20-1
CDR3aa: SAEDRGQSGTEAF

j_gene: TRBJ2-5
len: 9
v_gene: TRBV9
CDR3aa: ASSDQETQY

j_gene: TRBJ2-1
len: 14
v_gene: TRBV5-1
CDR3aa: ASSLAPSGDYNEQF

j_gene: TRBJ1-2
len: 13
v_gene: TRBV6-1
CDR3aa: ASSGPRTGSYGYT

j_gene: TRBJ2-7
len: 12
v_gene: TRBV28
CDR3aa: ASSSGQASYEQY

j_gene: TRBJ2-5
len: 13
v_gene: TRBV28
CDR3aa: ASRLGARVEETQY

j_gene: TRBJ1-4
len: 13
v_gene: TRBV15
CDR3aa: ATSSDPGTDEKLF

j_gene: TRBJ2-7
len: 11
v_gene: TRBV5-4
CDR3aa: ASSYTGGSEQY

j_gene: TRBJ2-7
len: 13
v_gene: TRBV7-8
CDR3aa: ASSLLQGKYHEQY

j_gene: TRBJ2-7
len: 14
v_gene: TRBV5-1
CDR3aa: ASSLAALAGTYEQY

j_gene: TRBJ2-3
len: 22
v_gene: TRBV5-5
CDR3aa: ASSLVVVGRTHRALNRATDTQY

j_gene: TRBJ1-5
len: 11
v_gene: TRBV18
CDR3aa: ASSPEGGQPQH

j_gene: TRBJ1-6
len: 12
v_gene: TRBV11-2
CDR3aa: ASSFPGRNSPLH

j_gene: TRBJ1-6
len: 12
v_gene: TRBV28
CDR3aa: ASSSGALGSPLH

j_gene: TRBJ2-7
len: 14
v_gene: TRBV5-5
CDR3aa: ASSFPTWTGDYEQY

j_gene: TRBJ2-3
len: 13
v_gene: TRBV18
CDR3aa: ASSKQTPDTDTQY

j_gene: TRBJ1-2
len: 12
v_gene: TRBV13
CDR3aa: ASSYSDRGYGYT

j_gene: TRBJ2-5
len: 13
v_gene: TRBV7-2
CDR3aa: ASSSIGGLGETQY

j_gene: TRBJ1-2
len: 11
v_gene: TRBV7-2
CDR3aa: ASSLLGAEGYT

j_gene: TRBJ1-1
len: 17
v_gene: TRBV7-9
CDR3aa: ASSLAFRTLGTVNTEAF

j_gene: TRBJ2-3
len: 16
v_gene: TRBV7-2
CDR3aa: ASSLASGGPGVTDTQY

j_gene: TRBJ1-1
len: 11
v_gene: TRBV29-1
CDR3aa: SVPRQGNTEAF